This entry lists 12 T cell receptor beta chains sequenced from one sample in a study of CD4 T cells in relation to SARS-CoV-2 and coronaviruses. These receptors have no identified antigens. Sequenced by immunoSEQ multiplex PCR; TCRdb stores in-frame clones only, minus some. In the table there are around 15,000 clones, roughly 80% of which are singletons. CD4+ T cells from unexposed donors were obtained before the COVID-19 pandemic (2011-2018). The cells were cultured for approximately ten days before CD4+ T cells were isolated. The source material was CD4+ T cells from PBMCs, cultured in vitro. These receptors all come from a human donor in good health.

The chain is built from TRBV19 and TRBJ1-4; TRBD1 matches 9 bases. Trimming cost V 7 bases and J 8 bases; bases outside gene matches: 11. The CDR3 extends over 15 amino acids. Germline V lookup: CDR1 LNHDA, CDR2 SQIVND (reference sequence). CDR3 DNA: TGTGCCAGTACCGCTAAGGGACAGGGAGGAGAAAAACTGTTTTTT. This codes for CASTAKGQGGEKLFF.

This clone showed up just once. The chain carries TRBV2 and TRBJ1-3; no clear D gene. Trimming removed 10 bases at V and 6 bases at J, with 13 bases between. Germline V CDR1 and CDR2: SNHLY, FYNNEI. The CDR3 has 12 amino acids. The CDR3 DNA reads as TGTGCCATCGGGTCCGCTTCAAACACCATATATTTT. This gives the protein CAIGSASNTIYF.

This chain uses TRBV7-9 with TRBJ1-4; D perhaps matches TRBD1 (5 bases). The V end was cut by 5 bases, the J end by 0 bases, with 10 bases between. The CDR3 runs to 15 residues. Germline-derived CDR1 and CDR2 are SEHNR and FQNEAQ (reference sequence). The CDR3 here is CASSARGATNEKLFF. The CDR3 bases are TGTGCCAGCAGCGCTCGGGGGGCAACTAATGAAAAACTGTTTTTT.

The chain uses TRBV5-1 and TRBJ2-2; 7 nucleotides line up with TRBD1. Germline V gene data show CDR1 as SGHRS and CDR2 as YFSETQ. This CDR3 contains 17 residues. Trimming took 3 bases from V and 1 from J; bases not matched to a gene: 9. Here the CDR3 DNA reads TGCGCCAGCAGCTGGACGACAGGGTTTGGGAACACCGGGGAGCTGTTTTTT. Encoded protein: CASSWTTGFGNTGELFF.

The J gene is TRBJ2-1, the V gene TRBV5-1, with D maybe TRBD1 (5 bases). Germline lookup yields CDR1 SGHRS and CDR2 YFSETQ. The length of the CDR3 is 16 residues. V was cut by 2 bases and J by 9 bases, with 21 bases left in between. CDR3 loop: CASSFLRQGNSGEQFF. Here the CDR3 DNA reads TGCGCCAGCAGCTTCCTCCGCCAGGGTAACTCGGGTGAGCAGTTCTTC.

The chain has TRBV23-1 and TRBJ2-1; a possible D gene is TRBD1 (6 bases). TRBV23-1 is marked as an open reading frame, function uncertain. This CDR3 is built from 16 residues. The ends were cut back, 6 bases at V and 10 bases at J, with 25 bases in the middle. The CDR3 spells CASSLPRRQGRREQFF. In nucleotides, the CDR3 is TGCGCCAGCAGCCTTCCACGTCGGCAGGGGCGTAGGGAGCAGTTCTTC.

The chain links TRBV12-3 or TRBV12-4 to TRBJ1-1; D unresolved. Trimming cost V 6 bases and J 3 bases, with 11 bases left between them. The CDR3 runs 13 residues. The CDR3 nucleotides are TGTGCCAGCAGGGGGTTTGCGTACACTGAAGCTTTCTTT. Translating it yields CASRGFAYTEAFF.

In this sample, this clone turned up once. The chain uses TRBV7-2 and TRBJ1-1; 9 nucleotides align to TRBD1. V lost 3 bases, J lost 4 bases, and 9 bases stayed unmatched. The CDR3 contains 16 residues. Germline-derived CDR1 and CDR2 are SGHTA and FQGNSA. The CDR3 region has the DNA TGTGCCAGCAGCTTGCGACAGGGGGTGAAGTTCACTGAAGCTTTCTTT. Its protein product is CASSLRQGVKFTEAFF.

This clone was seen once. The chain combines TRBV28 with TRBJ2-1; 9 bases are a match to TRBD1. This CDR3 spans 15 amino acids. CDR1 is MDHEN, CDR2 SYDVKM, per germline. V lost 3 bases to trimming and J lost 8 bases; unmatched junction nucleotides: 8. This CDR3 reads CASSLETGGLDEQFF. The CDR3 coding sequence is TGTGCCAGCAGTTTGGAGACAGGGGGTTTGGATGAGCAGTTCTTC.

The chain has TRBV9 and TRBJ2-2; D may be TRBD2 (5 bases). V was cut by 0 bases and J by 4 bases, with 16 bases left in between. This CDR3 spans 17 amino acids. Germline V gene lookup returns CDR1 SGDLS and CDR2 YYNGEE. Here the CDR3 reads CASSVVAVSGLTGELFF. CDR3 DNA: TGTGCCAGCAGCGTAGTCGCAGTGAGCGGACTCACCGGGGAGCTGTTTTTT.

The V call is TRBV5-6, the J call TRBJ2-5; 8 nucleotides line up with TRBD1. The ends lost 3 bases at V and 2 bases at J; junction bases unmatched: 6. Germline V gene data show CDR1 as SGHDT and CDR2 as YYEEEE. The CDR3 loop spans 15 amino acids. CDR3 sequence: CASSSGQVGQETQYF. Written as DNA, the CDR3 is TGTGCCAGCAGCTCGGGACAGGTCGGACAAGAGACCCAGTACTTC.

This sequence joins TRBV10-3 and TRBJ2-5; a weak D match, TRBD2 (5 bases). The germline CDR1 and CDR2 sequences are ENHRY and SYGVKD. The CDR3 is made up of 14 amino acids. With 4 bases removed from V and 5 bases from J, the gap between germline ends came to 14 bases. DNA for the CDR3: TGTGCCATCAGTGTTTCCCAGCTAGCTGAGACCCAGTACTTC. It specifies CAISVSQLAETQYF.